The T cell receptor (beta chain) under discussion was sequenced for a study of cytomegalovirus exposure and HLA in healthy donors (TCRdb year 2017). Study-wide context: According to an earlier analysis of 550 to 750 of the donors, about 179 million T cells yielded over 90 million unique TCR beta sequences and 276 Gb of sequence data. An early release covering 550 to 700 HLA-typed donors comprised about 300 gigabases of sequencing data and around 85 million unique TCR sequences. Of the roughly 400 genotyped donors, 80% to 90% were placed in the genetic ancestry cluster associated with self-reported Caucasian donors. The aim of the study was to test whether cataloging public T cell receptors could identify signatures of past pathogen exposure. The study profiled the T cell repertoires of hundreds of subjects by immunosequencing and related them to cytomegalovirus serostatus. In addition to the first cohort of roughly 700 subjects, a separate validation cohort of under 150 different subjects was used. To predict cytomegalovirus infection status, the study brought together high-throughput TCR immunosequencing, statistical association of individual TCRs with disease status, and machine learning. A later analysis re-examined previously published TCR beta repertoires from around 670 donors and added high-resolution HLA genotyping to investigate patterns of TCR occurrence. The later analysis used no new phenotypic data to find candidate immune exposures, relying instead on TCR beta sequences and their occurrence across donors. An earlier analysis of approximately 580 of the donors used high-throughput TCR beta sequencing to judge whether each TCR beta V gene segment behaved as functional or pseudogenic. Donor age, sex, ethnicity and CMV serostatus were collected together with the repertoire data. A later genetic analysis used genome-wide SNP genotypes for about 65% of the roughly 670 donors, treating that subset as a discovery cohort. Every repertoire in the discovery cohort had been generated on one and the same sequencing platform. HLA typing covered class I and class II loci at four-digit resolution. The number of typed donors differed by locus: roughly 629-630 for A, B, C, DRB1 and DQB1; 522 for DQA1; fewer than 610 for DPA1; and around 490 for DPB1. Several DR-DQ haplotypes were handled as single units for association and clustering, since linkage in the cohort was strong. Among 300 to 450 genotyped donors of the cohort, an average of 235,054 unique TCR beta nucleotide sequences were sequenced per donor, around 20% of them non-productive. Overall study outcomes, separate from this receptor: While some public TCRs were present in many individuals, most TCR sequences turned up only very rarely across donors. A group of highly shared sequence variants was considered likely to be a technical artifact of the sequencing pipeline. Linkage disequilibrium might explain the correlated functional status among segregating V segments, but an unknown experimental factor could not be excluded. In vitro tests confirmed that a few of the cytomegalovirus-associated TCR beta chains recognize cytomegalovirus antigens. A further reported finding was that TCR beta sequences accurately predicted the HLA-A and HLA-B alleles for most subjects in the first cohort. In a later analysis, several top co-occurrence clusters were reported to appear linked to parvovirus B19, influenza, CMV and Epstein-Barr virus. In an earlier analysis of 587 of the donors, most TCR beta V segments appeared in productive rearrangements about 87% or about 30% of the time, broadly matching IMGT annotations. A later analysis associated 16,951 TCR beta sequences with specific HLA alleles at a false discovery rate of 0.05. Assigning TCR associations to individual alleles was difficult when HLA alleles, especially DR and DQ, strongly co-occurred. Sequencing depth was assumed to be roughly uniform across donors in the presence/absence analyses, though that assumption may not hold. A later analysis found that TCR association rates varied across HLA loci, with DRB1 alleles showing the most associated TCRs and HLA-C alleles the fewest. In both the original and validation cohorts, the classifier was reported to diagnose cytomegalovirus status with high specificity and sensitivity. Because HLA typing was unavailable for some donors at each locus, only the typed subset was used in association tests. The authors suggested that the approach could potentially be extended to other disease states and immunological phenotypes. Because the 87-base-pair reads could not distinguish some IMGT-functional V segments, including TRBV6-2 and TRBV6-3, those segments were excluded. The study gave a list of under 200 TCR beta chains associated with cytomegalovirus. A later genetic analysis reported fewer N-insertions in productive TCRs among donors in an Asian-associated ancestry cluster than the roughly 620-donor mean. In a later analysis, most CMV-associated TCR beta chains were found to appear HLA-restricted, with HLA associations seemingly driven largely by CMV exposure. The earlier analysis of 587 of the donors excluded roughly 16 rarely observed V segments, including chromosome 9 orphons, because counts were too low. In a later genetic analysis, a missense DCLRE1C variant was associated with V-gene and J-gene trimming of TCR beta chains, and the association was replicated in an independent cohort. CMV serostatus was the only immune exposure information available for the cohort. The cohort was sequenced for TCR beta chains only, and without alpha or paired-chain data the features that could be detected were limited. In a later analysis, HLA-associated TCR beta chains showed more clonal expansion and lower generation probabilities than non-associated chains that were equally common.

This clone was detected only a few times. The specificity of this receptor is unknown. No base qualities exist here, and no much larger clone lies one base off it. The receptor library was made with the immunoSEQ multiplex PCR assay. A mixture of 60 forward primers for TCR Vbeta segments and 13 reverse primers for TCR Jbeta segments was used in the multiplex PCR. The CDR3 region of rearranged TCR beta genes was amplified from genomic DNA with a multiplex PCR assay. On the Illumina HiSeq System, the amplified TCR beta libraries were sequenced as 87-base-pair reads. Regarding the original processing steps: In a later analysis, some 80 million unique TCR beta chains were counted across the roughly 610 repertoires, and around 10 million of these chains were shared by at least two donors. To remove PCR and sequencing errors, raw reads were error-corrected and collapsed into unique sequences using a nearest-neighbor algorithm that merged closely related sequences. Alignment of CDR3 sequences to IMGT reference sequences was used to assign V, D and J gene segments. For a sequence to be retained, at least a six-nucleotide match to both a V gene segment and a J gene segment was required. Rearrangements were called productive when the CDR3 lacked stop codons and stayed in frame with V and J; all others were non-productive. CDR3 was defined by IMGT convention, running from the second conserved V-encoded cysteine to the conserved J-encoded phenylalanine. Sequences without an unambiguous match to a single V gene segment were excluded from the earlier analysis of a few hundred of the donors. In an earlier analysis of 587 of the donors, a V segment was called functional when productive rearrangements were above 56.7%, and segregating when the standard deviation between donors exceeded 5%. A statistical classification framework was built to diagnose cytomegalovirus status from the catalog of TCR beta chain sequences. V and J gene assignment, in a later analysis, came from comparing TCR nucleotide sequences with IMGT/GENE-DB human TR gene sequences. The TCRdist pipeline was used in a later analysis to assign CDR3 sequences and most-parsimonious VDJ recombination scenarios. In a later analysis, every TCR beta chain was defined by the combination of its CDR3 amino acid sequence and its V-gene family, and reads without a unique V-gene family were dropped. In a later analysis, approximately 590 highly shared, low-generation-probability nucleotide sequences were removed to address suspected cross-contamination and a sequencing artifact. For each public chain, a later analysis derived a clonal expansion index from normalized ranks of inferred template counts within each repertoire. In a later analysis, generation probabilities were computed with a VDJ recombination model fitted to out-of-frame rearrangements, and the resulting probabilities were checked against IGoR. In a later analysis, hypergeometric tests were used to score TCR-TCR, TCR-HLA and TCR-CMV co-occurrence, with a repertoire-size bias correction applied to TCR pairs. To estimate false discovery rates, a later analysis permuted the HLA or CMV assignments 20 times. In a later analysis, co-occurring TCRs were grouped using DBSCAN, with TCRdist sequence similarity added in when clustering inside HLA-allele-positive subsets. For co-occurrence clustering, repertoires with fewer than 30,000 or more than 120,000 public chains were excluded, along with five repertoires with anomalous nucleotide sharing. TCRdb retrieved this table from immuneACCESS and kept in-frame rearrangements only. Not all clones are present; in checked studies, unresolved V genes account for under half, and no reason is known for the remainder. That table furnishes V, J and clone size, whereas the DNA furnished D and trimming. Within this sample are over 120,000 clones, with around 86% of them counted one time only. 2.9% of the sample belongs to the ten largest clones.

In total, around 600 healthy bone marrow donors made up the cohort. All cohort members were sampled while nominally healthy, although unrecorded immune exposures were likely present. The donor tested CMV seronegative, placing the donor among the 350 or so seronegative members of the cohort. Every donor gave a peripheral blood sample, and the peripheral blood mononuclear cells from that sample were used for TCR beta sequencing. The Qiagen DNeasy Blood Extraction Kit was used to extract genomic DNA from the blood cell samples. Cut back by 5 bases and 8 bases, the V and J ends lie 16 bases apart. The germline V gene (reference sequence) sets CDR1 to LNHDA and CDR2 to SQIVND. The CDR3 has 14 amino acids, counting the end cysteine and phenylalanine. Here the CDR3 DNA is all that survives: 42 bases in frame from base 1.

This TCR was sampled from a woman aged 30 to 39 in good health and CMV-seronegative. Sequencing was done on a sample of PBMCs. The chain is encoded by TRBV19 joined to TRBJ1-5; the D gene is perhaps TRBD1, on 5 matching bases. The nucleotides read TGTGCCAGTAGTCCTTGGGGAGGGGAAGAGCCCCAGCATTTT. This yields the protein CASSPWGGEEPQHF.